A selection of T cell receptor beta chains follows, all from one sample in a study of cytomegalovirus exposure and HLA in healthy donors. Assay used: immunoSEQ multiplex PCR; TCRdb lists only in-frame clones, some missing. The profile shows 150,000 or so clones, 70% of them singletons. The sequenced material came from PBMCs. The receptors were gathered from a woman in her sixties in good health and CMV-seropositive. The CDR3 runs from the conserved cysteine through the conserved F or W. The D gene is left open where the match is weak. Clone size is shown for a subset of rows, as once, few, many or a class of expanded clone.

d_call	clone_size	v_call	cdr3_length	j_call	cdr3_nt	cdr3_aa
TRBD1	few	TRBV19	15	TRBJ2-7	TGTGCCAGTAGTATAGTCCAGGGGGACCCCTACGAGCAGTACTTC	CASSIVQGDPYEQYF
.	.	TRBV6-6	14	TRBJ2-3	TGTGCCAGCAGCGTCCAGGGGGGTTCAGATACGCAGTATTTT	CASSVQGGSDTQYF
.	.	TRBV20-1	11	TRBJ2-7	TGCAGTGCTAGAGGTCAGGTGGAGCAGTACTTC	CSARGQVEQYF
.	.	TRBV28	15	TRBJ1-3	TGTGCCAGCAGTTTATTAGGGGAAACGGGAAACACCATATATTTT	CASSLLGETGNTIYF
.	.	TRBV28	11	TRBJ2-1	TGTGCCAGCAGTTTCCGCAATGAGCAGTTCTTC	CASSFRNEQFF
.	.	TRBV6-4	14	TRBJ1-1	TGTGCCAGCAGTGAGAGGCCAGGGAAGACTGAAGCTTTCTTT	CASSERPGKTEAFF
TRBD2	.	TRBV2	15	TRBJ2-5	TGTGCCAGCGAAGGTAGCGGGAGGGCCCAAGAGACCCAGTACTTC	CASEGSGRAQETQYF
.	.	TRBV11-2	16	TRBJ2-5	TGTGCCAGCAGCTTAGTAAAGCTGTTAGAGGAAGAGACCCAGTACTTC	CASSLVKLLEEETQYF
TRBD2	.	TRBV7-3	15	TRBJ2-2	TGTGCCAGCAGCTTTGTAGCGGGAGACCCCGGGGAGCTGTTTTTT	CASSFVAGDPGELFF
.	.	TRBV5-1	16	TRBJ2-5	TGCGCCAGCAGCCCAGCTCCGGGACGGCAGGGGGAGACCCAGTACTTC	CASSPAPGRQGETQYF
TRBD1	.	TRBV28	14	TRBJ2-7	TGTGCCAGCAAAGGGACAGGGGGCTCCTACGAGCAGTACTTC	CASKGTGGSYEQYF
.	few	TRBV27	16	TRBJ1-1	TGTGCCAGCGCATGGATAAGAGGAGGATCAAACACTGAAGCTTTCTTT	CASAWIRGGSNTEAFF
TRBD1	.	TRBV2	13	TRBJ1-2	TGTGCCAGCAGGAGGGGACAGGGGGATGGCTACACCTTC	CASRRGQGDGYTF
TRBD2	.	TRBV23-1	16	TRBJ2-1	TGCGCCAGCAGTCGCCCCACTAGCGGGAGGGCTCTTGAGCAGTTCTTC	CASSRPTSGRALEQFF
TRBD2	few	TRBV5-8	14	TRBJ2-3	TGTGCCAGCGGGGGAGGGCCGGCCACAGATACGCAGTATTTT	CASGGGPATDTQYF